The text below deals with one TCR beta chain. Its specificity is unknown. The record originates from a study of cytomegalovirus exposure and HLA in healthy donors. Study in general: Out of approximately 170 million T cells, an earlier analysis found some 120 million unique TCR beta sequences in total.

Regarding the study as a whole: According to a later analysis, most TCR beta chains associated with CMV appeared HLA-restricted. The study labeled 170 or so TCR beta chains cytomegalovirus-associated. An analysis was carried out at a later point. It showed that HLA-associated TCR beta chains were more clonally expanded than equally common non-associated chains.

Germline CDR1 SGHTA, CDR2 FQGNSA. Trimming at V came to 1 base and at J to 6 bases, leaving 15 bases not matched to a gene. CDR3 length equals 17 residues. With 60 Vbeta and 13 Jbeta primers, the PCR was carried out. Clones were read by immunoSEQ multiplex PCR, and TCRdb kept only the in-frame ones, dropping some. The sample records some 130,000 clones, approximately 78% being singletons. The chain links TRBV7-2 to TRBJ2-7, with TRBD2 matching 7 bases. Sequenced sample: PBMCs. The TCR was taken from a human donor in good health. In DNA form, the CDR3 reads TGTGCCAGCAGCTTAGTGGCGGGGGTTCGAGGGGCCCTCGAGCAGTACTTC. It is translated as CASSLVAGVRGALEQYF.